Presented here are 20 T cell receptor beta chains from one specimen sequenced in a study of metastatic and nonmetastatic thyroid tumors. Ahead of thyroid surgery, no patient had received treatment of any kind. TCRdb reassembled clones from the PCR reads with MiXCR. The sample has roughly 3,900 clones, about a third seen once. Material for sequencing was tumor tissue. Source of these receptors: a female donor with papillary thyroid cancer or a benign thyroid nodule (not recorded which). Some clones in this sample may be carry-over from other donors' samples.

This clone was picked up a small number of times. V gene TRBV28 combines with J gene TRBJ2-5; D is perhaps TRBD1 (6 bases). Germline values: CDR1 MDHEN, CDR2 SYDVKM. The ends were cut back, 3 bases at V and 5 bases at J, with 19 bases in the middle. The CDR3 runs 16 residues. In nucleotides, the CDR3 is TGTGCCAGCAGTTTTCAGGGGTCCGACCCGCGGGAGACCCAGTACTTC. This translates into CASSFQGSDPRETQYF.

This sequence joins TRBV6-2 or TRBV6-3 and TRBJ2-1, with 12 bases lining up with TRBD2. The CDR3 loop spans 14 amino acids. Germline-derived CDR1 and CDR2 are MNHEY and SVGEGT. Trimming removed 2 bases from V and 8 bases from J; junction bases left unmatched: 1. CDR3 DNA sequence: TGTGCCAGCAGTTACGCTAGCGGGAGGGATGAGCAGTTCTTC. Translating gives CASSYASGRDEQFF.

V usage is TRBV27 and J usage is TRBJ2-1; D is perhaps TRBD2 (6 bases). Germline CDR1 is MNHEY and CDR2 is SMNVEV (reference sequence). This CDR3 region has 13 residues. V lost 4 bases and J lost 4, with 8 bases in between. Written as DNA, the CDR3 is TGTGCCAGCAGTTCGGGACTTTACAATGAGCAGTTCTTC. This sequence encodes CASSSGLYNEQFF.

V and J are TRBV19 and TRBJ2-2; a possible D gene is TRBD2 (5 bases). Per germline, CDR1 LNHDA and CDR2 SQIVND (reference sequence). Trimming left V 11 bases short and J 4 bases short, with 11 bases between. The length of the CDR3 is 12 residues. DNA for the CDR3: TGTGCCCTCCACGGGGTCACCGGGGAGCTGTTTTTT. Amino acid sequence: CALHGVTGELFF. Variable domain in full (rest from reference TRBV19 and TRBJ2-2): DGGITQSPKYLFRKEGQNVTLSCEQNLNHDAMYWYRQDPGQGLRLIYYSQIVNDFQKGDIAEGYSVSREKKESFPLTVTSAQKNPTAFYLCALHGVTGELFFGEGSRLTVL.

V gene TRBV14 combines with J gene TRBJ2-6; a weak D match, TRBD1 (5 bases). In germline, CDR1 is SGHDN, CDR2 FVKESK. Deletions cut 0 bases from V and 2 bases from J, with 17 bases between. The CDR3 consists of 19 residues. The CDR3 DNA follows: TGTGCCAGCAGCCAAGAGCTTGGCAGGGCAGGAGCTGGGGCCAACGTCCTGACTTTC. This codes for CASSQELGRAGAGANVLTF.

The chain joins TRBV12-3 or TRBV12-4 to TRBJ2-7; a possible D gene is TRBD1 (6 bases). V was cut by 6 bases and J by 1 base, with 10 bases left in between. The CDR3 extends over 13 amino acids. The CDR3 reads CASRIQGSYEQYF. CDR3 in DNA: TGTGCCAGCAGAATACAGGGATCCTACGAGCAGTACTTC.

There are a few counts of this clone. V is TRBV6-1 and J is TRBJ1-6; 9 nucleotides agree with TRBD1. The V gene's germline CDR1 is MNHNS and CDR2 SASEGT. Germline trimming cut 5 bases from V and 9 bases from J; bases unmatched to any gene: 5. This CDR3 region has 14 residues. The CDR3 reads CASSPGTGTSPLHF. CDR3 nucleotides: TGTGCCAGCAGTCCCGGGACAGGGACTTCACCCCTCCACTTT.

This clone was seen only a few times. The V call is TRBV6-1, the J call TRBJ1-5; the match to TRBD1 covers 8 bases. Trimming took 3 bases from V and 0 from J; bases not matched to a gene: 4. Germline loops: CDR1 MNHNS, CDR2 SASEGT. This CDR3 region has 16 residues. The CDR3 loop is CASSDRTGGSNQPQHF. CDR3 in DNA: TGTGCCAGCAGTGATCGAACAGGGGGTAGCAATCAGCCCCAGCATTTT.

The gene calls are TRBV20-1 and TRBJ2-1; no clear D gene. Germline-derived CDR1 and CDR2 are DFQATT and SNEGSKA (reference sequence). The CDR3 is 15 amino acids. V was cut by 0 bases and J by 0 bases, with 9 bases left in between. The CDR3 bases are TGCAGTGCTAGAGAAGGCAGGATCTCCTACAATGAGCAGTTCTTC. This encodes CSAREGRISYNEQFF.

The CDR3 is CASSVAGTGGNEQYF. As DNA, the CDR3 is TGTGCCAGCAGCGTAGCTGGAACAGGGGGCAACGAGCAGTACTTC. V and J are TRBV9 and TRBJ2-7, with 9 bases that match TRBD1. The CDR3 consists of 15 residues. Germline V lookup: CDR1 SGDLS, CDR2 YYNGEE. V was pared by 0 bases and J by 5 bases, with 6 bases of the junction left unmatched.

The CDR3 region has the DNA TGTGCCAGCAGTTACTCGGCTGCGCGGCTGTGGCTGTTTTTT. This gives the protein CASSYSAARLWLFF. The rearrangement uses TRBV6-5 and TRBJ2-2; no clear D gene. Trimming removed 0 bases at V and 13 bases at J, with 15 bases between. This CDR3 comprises 14 residues. The V gene's germline CDR1 is MNHEY and CDR2 SVGAGI.

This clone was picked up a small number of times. DNA of the CDR3: TGTGCCACCCTCCCGTGGGGATTAGGGCCTACTAACTATGGCTACACCTTC. Amino acid sequence: CATLPWGLGPTNYGYTF. The genes are TRBV27 and TRBJ1-2, with D unresolved. V shed 10 bases and J shed 0 bases, with 24 bases lying between them. The germline V gene encodes CDR1 MNHEY and CDR2 SMNVEV (reference sequence). This CDR3 is built from 17 residues.

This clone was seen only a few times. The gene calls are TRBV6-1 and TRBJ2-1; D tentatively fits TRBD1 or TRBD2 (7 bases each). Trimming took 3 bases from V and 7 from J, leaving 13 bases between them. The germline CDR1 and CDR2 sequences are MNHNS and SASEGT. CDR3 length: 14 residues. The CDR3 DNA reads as TGTGCCAGCAGTGATGCTCAGGGGGGGAATGAGCAGTTCTTC. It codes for CASSDAQGGNEQFF.

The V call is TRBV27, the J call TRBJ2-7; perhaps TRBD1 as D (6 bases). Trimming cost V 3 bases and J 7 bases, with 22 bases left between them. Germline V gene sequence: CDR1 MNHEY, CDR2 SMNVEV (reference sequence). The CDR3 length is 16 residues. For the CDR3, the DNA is TGTGCCAGCAGTTTTACTTCCGGGACACCTGGTTGGGAGCAGTACTTC. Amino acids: CASSFTSGTPGWEQYF.

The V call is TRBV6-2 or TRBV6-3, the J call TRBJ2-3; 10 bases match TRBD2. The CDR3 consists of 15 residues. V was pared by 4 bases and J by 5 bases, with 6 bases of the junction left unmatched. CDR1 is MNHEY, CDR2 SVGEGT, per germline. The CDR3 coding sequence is TGTGCCAGCAGTTCCCTAGCGGGAGCTATAGATACGCAGTATTTT. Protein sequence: CASSSLAGAIDTQYF.

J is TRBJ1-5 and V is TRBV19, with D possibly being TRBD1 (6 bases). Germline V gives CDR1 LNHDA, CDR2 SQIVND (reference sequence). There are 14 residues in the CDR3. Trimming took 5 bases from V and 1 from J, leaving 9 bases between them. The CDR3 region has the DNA TGTGCCAGTAGTGTACAGGGAAGCAATCAGCCCCAGCATTTT. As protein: CASSVQGSNQPQHF.

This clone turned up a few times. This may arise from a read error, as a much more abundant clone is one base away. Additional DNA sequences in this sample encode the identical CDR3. CDR3 sequence (DNA): TGTGCCAGCAGTCCGGGCGGGAGGGATTACAATGAGCAGTTCTTC. Translating gives CASSPGGRDYNEQFF. V is TRBV28 and J is TRBJ2-1, with 9 bases identical to TRBD2. The CDR3 is made up of 15 amino acids. Germline V CDR1 and CDR2: MDHEN, SYDVKM. Losses at the gene ends were 5 bases for V and 4 bases for J; bases not matched to a gene: 6.

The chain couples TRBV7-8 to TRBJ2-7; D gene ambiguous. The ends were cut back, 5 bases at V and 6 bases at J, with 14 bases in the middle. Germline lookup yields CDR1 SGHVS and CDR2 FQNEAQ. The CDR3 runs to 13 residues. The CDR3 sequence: CASSLQLRAEQYF. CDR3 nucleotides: TGTGCCAGCAGCCTCCAACTGCGCGCCGAGCAGTACTTC. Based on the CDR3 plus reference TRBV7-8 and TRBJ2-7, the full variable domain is GAGVSQSPRYKVAKRGQDVALRCDPISGHVSLFWYQQALGQGPEFLTYFQNEAQLDKSGLPSDRFFAERPEGSVSTLKIQRTQQEDSAVYLCASSLQLRAEQYFGPGTRLTVT.

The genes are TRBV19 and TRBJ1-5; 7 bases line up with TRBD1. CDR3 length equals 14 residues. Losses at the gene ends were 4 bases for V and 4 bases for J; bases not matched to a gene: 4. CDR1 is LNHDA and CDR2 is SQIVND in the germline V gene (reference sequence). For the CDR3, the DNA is TGTGCCAGTAGTAAGGGGGCGTGGAATCAGCCCCAGCATTTT. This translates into CASSKGAWNQPQHF. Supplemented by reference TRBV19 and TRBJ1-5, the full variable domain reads DGGITQSPKYLFRKEGQNVTLSCEQNLNHDAMYWYRQDPGQGLRLIYYSQIVNDFQKGDIAEGYSVSREKKESFPLTVTSAQKNPTAFYLCASSKGAWNQPQHFGDGTRLSIL.

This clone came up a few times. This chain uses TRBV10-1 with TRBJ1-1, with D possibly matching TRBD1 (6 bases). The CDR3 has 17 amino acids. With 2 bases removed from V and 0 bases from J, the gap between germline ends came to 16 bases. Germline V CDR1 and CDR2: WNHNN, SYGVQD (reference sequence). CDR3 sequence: CASSETWGGGMNTEAFF. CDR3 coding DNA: TGCGCCAGCAGTGAGACTTGGGGGGGCGGCATGAACACTGAAGCTTTCTTT.